This T cell receptor (beta chain) comes out of a study of early T cells in non-severe SARS-CoV-2 infection. In the study overall: Chains from this unsorted whole-blood bulk RNA could not be paired.

The CDR3 is 17 residues long. Study-level findings and limits: VDJdb matches were skewed toward anti-spike CD8 T cell responses.

This clonotype was recorded at least ten times. Its antigen is undetermined. Each single cDNA molecule received a unique molecular identifier. TCRdb ran MiXCR on the 5' RACE reads and lists one entry per CDR3 protein. The sample holds about 61,000 distinct CDR3 sequences, 9.5% to 14% seen once. The source of this sequence is an adult who was a healthcare worker with PCR-confirmed SARS-CoV-2 infection or an uninfected control (not recorded which). The material sequenced was whole blood. This chain uses TRBV21-1 with TRBJ1-5; TRBD1, the D gene given by the table, was not confirmed from the DNA. TRBV21-1 is recorded as a pseudogene. CDR3 nucleotide sequence: TGTGCCAGCAGCAAAAGGCTGCCAGGGGGGCGCAATCAGCCCCAGCATTTT. Amino acids: CASSKRLPGGRNQPQHF.